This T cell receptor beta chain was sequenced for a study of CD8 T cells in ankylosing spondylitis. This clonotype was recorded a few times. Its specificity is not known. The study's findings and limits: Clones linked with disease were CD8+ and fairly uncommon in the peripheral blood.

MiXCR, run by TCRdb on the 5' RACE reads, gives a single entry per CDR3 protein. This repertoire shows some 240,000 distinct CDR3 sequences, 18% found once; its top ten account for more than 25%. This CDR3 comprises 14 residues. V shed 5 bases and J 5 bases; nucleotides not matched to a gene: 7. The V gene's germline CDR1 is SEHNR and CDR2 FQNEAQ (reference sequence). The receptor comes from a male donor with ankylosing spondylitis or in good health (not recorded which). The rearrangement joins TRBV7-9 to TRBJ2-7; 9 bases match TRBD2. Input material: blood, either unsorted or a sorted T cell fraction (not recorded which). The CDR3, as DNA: TGTGCCAGCAGCAACCGACTAGCGGAGGACGAGCAGTACTTC. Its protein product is CASSNRLAEDEQYF.